This T cell receptor beta chain comes out of a study of control samples from healthy donors and cancer patients. Between the trimmed V and J ends, which lost 6 bases and 7 bases, there was a span of 13 bases. The CDR3 sequence is 13 residues long. CDR1 and CDR2 (germline): MDHEN, SYDVKM. Clones were read by immunoSEQ multiplex PCR, and TCRdb kept only the in-frame ones, dropping some. The table includes about 180,000 clones, 90% detected once. This clonotype originated in a woman aged 45-65 years in good health. Sequencing was done on a sample of blood. This chain joins TRBV28 and TRBJ1-5, with TRBD1 as a possible D gene (5 bases). DNA for the CDR3: TGTGCCAGCAGCCTAGGGGAACAGCAGCCCCAGCATTTT. This translates into CASSLGEQQPQHF.